Sequencing of this TCR beta chain was carried out in a study of T cell repertoires in cytomegalovirus infection (dated by TCRdb to the late 2010s). For context, the study as a whole: Alongside well-studied HLA-B-restricted epitopes, the peptide stimulations were aimed at recently identified HLA-C-restricted CMV epitopes, whose presentation resists viral immunomodulation. Donor HLA type was relevant to the analysis, as public TCR beta signatures indicated carriage of CMV infection together with the matching HLA type. The full study reports these points: The ex vivo response was dominated by HLA-C-restricted CMV-specific TCR beta clonotypes, and the single most frequent clonotype in two of eight donors was supplied by these HLA-C-restricted clonotypes. Carriers of CMV infection plus the relevant HLA type were discriminated by the cumulative frequency of public TCR beta family members in the study cohort and in an independent roughly 400-donor cohort.

In this sample, this clonotype turned up many times. This receptor's antigen is unknown. The record has no base qualities; no much larger clone is one base away. Sequencer: Illumina HiSeq 1500. TCRdb reanalyzed the raw reads on its own, using fastp at Q25 for trimming and MiXCR for clone calling, and kept in-frame beta chains. Rows with one shared CDR3 protein collapse into an entry with the most common genes and DNA. The sample contains roughly 730,000 distinct CDR3 sequences, 30% to 40% of them found a single time. The top ten hold about 18% of the sample. Per the publication, the treatment or condition label means: in vitro stimulation with specific CMV peptide epitopes to enrich CMV-specific T cells. The sample consisted of cultured PBMCs, taken from culture after CMV antigen stimulation. This receptor was obtained from a human donor in good health (CMV status not recorded). Some clones in this sample may be carry-over from other donors' samples.

The CDR3 region has the sequence CASSPIGTSGRYEQYF. Read as DNA, the sequence is TGTGCCAGCAGCCCCATAGGGACTAGCGGGAGGTACGAGCAGTACTTC. This chain joins TRBV7-2 to TRBJ2-7, with 15 junctional bases fitting TRBD2. The germline V and J ends show losses of 5 bases and 4 bases respectively, and no gene match explains 6 bases of the junction. The CDR3 holds 16 amino acids from the cysteine to the phenylalanine. Only CDR3 DNA is held: 48 bases, read in frame from base 1. Reading the germline V gene gives CDR1 SGHTA and CDR2 FQGNSA.